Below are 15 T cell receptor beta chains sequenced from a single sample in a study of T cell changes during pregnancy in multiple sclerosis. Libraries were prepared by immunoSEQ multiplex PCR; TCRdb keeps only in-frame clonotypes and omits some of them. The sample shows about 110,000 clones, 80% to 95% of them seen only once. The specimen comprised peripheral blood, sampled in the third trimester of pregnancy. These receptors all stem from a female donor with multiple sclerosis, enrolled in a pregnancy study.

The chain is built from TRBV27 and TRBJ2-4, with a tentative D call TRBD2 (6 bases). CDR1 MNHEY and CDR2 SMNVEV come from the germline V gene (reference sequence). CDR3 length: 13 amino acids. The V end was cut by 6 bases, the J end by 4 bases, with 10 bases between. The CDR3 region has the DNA TGTGCCAGCAGGGGACTGGTTAAAAACATTCAGTACTTC. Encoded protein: CASRGLVKNIQYF.

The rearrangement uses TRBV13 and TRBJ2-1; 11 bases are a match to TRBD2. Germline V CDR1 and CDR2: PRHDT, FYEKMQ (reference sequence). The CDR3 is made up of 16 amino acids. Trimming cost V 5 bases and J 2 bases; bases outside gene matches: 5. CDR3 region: CASSHRTSGPYNEQFF. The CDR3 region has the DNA TGTGCCAGCAGCCATCGGACTAGCGGGCCCTACAATGAGCAGTTCTTC.

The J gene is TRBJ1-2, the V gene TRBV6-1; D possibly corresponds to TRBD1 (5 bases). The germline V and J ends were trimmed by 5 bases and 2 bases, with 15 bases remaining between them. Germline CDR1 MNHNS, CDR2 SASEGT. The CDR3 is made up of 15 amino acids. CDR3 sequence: CASSLIGGFNYGYTF. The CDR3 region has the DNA TGTGCCAGCAGTCTCATCGGGGGATTCAACTATGGCTACACCTTC.

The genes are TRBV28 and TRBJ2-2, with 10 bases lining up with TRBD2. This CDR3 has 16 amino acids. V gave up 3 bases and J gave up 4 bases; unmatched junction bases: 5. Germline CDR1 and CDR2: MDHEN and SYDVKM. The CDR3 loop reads CASSFASGSRTGELFF. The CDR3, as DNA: TGTGCCAGCAGTTTTGCTAGCGGGAGTCGCACCGGGGAGCTGTTTTTT.

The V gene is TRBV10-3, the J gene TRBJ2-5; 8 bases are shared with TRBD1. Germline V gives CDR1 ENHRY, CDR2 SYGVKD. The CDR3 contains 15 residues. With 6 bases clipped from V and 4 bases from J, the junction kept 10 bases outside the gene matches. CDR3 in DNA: TGTGCCATCAGAGCGCAGGGGGCTTTGCCAGAGACCCAGTACTTC. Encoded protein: CAIRAQGALPETQYF.

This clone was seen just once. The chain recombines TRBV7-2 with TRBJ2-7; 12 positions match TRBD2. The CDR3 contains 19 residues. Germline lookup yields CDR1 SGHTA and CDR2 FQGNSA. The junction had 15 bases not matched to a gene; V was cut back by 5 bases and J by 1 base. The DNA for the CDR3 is TGTGCCAGCAGCCTCCGAGGGAGGACTAGCGGGGAGAGGTCCTACGAGCAGTACTTC. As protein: CASSLRGRTSGERSYEQYF.

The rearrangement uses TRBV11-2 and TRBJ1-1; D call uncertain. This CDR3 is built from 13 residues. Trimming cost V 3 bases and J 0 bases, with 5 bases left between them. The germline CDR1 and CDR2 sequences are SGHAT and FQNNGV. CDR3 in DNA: TGTGCCAGCAGCTTTCGTGTGAACACTGAAGCTTTCTTT. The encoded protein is CASSFRVNTEAFF.

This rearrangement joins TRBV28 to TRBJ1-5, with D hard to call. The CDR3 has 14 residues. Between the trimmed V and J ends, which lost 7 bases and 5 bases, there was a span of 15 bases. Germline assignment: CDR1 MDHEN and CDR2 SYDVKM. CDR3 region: CASISAGTYQPQHF. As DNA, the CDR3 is TGTGCCAGCATTAGTGCAGGCACCTATCAGCCCCAGCATTTT. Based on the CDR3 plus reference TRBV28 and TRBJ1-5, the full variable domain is DVKVTQSSRYLVKRTGEKVFLECVQDMDHENMFWYRQDPGLGLRLIYFSYDVKMKEKGDIPEGYSVSREKKERFSLILESASTNQTSMYLCASISAGTYQPQHFGDGTRLSIL.

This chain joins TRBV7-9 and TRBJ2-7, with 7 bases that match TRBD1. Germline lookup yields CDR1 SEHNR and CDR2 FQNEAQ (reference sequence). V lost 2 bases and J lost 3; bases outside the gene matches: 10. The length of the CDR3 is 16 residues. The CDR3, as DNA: TGTGCCAGCAGCTTACCTAGGGACAGTGAGGGCTACGAGCAGTACTTC. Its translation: CASSLPRDSEGYEQYF.

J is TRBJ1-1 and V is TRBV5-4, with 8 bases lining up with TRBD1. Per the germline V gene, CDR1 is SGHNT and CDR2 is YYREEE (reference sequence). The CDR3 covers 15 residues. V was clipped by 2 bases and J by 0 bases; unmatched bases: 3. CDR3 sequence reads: CASSFPDRVNTEAFF. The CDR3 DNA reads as TGTGCCAGCAGCTTCCCGGACAGGGTGAACACTGAAGCTTTCTTT.

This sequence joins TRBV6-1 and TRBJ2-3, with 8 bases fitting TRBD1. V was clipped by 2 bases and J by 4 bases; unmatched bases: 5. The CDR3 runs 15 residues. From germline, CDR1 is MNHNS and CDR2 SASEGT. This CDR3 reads CASSETGTGADTQYF. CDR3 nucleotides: TGTGCCAGCAGTGAAACAGGGACAGGAGCAGATACGCAGTATTTT.

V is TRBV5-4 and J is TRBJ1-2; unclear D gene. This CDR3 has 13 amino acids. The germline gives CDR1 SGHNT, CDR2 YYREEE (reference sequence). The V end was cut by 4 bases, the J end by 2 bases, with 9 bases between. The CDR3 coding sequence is TGTGCCAGCAGCCTTGAGGCCAACTATGGCTACACCTTC. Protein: CASSLEANYGYTF.

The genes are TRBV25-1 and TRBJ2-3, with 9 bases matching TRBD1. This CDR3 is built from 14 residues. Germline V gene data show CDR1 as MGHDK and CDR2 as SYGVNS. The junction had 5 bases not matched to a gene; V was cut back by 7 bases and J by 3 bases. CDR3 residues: CASTRQGGTDTQYF. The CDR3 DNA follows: TGTGCCAGCACTCGACAGGGGGGAACAGATACGCAGTATTTT.

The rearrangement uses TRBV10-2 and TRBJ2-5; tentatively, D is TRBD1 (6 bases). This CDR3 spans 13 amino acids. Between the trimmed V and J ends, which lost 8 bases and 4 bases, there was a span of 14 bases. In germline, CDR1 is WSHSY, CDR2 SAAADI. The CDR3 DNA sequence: TGCGCCAGCCAGAACAGGGTAGGAGAGACCCAGTACTTC. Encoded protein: CASQNRVGETQYF.

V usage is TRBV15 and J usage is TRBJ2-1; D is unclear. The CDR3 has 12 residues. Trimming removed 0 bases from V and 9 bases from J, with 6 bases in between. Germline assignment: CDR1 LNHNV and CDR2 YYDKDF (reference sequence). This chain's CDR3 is CATSRDRGEQFF. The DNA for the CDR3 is TGTGCCACCAGCAGAGATAGAGGTGAGCAGTTCTTC.